These T cell receptor beta chains were read from a single sample in a study of shared clonotypes between healthy human individuals. This table comes from immunoSEQ multiplex PCR, and its TCRdb copy is limited to in-frame clones, with some not included. Of roughly 1 million clones in the sample, approximately 70% were seen once. Input material: memory CD4+ T cells sorted from blood. These receptors were collected from a man younger than 30 in good health. CDR3s include the opening cysteine and the closing phenylalanine or tryptophan. Each record gives: clone size, J gene, V gene, D gene, CDR3 protein, CDR3 DNA. A D gene is named only where the DNA matches it firmly. Clone size is shown for a subset of rows, as once, few, many or a class of expanded clone.

>-|TRBJ1-2|TRBV5-5|-
CASSFNTLYGYTF
TGTGCCAGCAGCTTTAATACCCTCTATGGCTACACCTTC
>-|TRBJ1-6|TRBV6-6|-
CASSYGQSNSPLHF
TGTGCCAGCAGTTACGGACAGAGCAATTCACCCCTCCACTTT
>-|TRBJ2-7|TRBV7-6|-
CASSPQGAGGRDEQYF
TGTGCCAGCAGCCCACAGGGGGCGGGAGGCCGGGACGAGCAGTACTTC
>-|TRBJ2-6|TRBV5-5|-
CASSPVGYSGANVLTF
TGTGCCAGCAGTCCCGTGGGATACTCTGGGGCCAACGTCCTGACTTTC
>-|TRBJ1-4|TRBV7-9|-
CASSLGGNEKLFF
TGTGCCAGCAGCTTAGGCGGAAATGAAAAACTGTTTTTT
>once|TRBJ2-2|TRBV6-5|-
CASSNSLEGAGELFF
TGTGCCAGCAGTAACTCACTAGAGGGGGCCGGGGAGCTGTTTTTT
>-|TRBJ2-1|TRBV15|TRBD1
CATSREPGGLNNEQFF
TGTGCCACCAGCAGAGAACCAGGGGGTTTGAACAATGAGCAGTTCTTC
>-|TRBJ2-7|TRBV27|TRBD2
CASSSARGATNEQYF
TGTGCCAGCAGTTCTGCGCGGGGGGCCACGAACGAGCAGTACTTC
>-|TRBJ1-6|TRBV19|TRBD1
CASSKDRAGLNNSPLHF
TGTGCCAGTAGTAAAGACAGGGCGGGATTAAATAATTCACCCCTCCACTTT
>once|TRBJ2-7|TRBV15|TRBD2
CATSRGGGLGYEQYF
TGTGCCACCAGCAGAGGCGGGGGTTTAGGCTACGAGCAGTACTTC
>-|TRBJ2-7|TRBV7-2|-
CASSTLGFEQYF
TGTGCCAGCAGCACCCTAGGCTTCGAGCAGTACTTC
>-|TRBJ2-7|TRBV7-2|TRBD1
CASSLTGGRYEQYF
TGTGCCAGCAGCTTGACAGGGGGGAGGTACGAGCAGTACTTC
>-|TRBJ2-3|TRBV7-9|TRBD2
CASRRLAGFTDTQYF
TGTGCCAGCAGGAGACTAGCGGGATTCACAGATACGCAGTATTTT
>-|TRBJ1-1|TRBV5-1|TRBD1
CASSLAPGGETEAFF
TGCGCCAGCAGCTTGGCTCCAGGGGGCGAAACTGAAGCTTTCTTT
>-|TRBJ2-7|TRBV4-1|-
CASSHASGITTYEQYF
TGCGCCAGCAGCCATGCCTCCGGGATAACAACCTACGAGCAGTACTTC
>-|TRBJ2-7|TRBV7-6|-
CASSSLRGGYSYEQYF
TGTGCCAGCAGCTCTCTTAGGGGGGGGTACTCCTACGAGCAGTACTTC
>-|TRBJ2-1|TRBV6-1|TRBD2
CASTPLAGNVNEQFF
TGTGCCAGCACCCCCCTAGCGGGGAACGTCAATGAGCAGTTCTTC
>-|TRBJ1-2|TRBV28|-
CASSLKQVYGYTF
TGTGCCAGCAGTTTGAAGCAGGTCTATGGCTACACCTTC
>-|TRBJ1-2|TRBV27|TRBD1
CASSLQVGTGGALDYGYTF
TGTGCCAGCAGTTTGCAGGTAGGGACAGGGGGCGCCTTGGACTATGGCTACACCTTC
>-|TRBJ1-1|TRBV6-1|-
CASSEPAFTEAFF
TGTGCCAGCAGTGAACCTGCGTTCACTGAAGCTTTCTTT
>-|TRBJ2-1|TRBV7-2|-
CASSAGASYNEQFF
TGTGCCAGCAGCGCGGGGGCGTCATACAATGAGCAGTTCTTC
>few|TRBJ2-1|TRBV14|TRBD2
CASSQDRRERRNEQFF
TGTGCCAGCAGCCAAGATAGGCGGGAGAGGCGGAATGAGCAGTTCTTC
>-|TRBJ1-5|TRBV5-5|-
CASSLADSNQPQHF
TGTGCCAGCAGCTTGGCCGATAGCAATCAGCCCCAGCATTTT